A selection of T cell receptor beta chains follows, all from one sample in a study of cytomegalovirus exposure and HLA in healthy donors. Profiling relied on immunoSEQ multiplex PCR, and the TCRdb table lists in-frame clones only, not all of them. The sample consists of 150,000 or so clones, around four fifths of them appearing once. Specimen: PBMCs. Every receptor here comes from a man in his thirties or forties in good health and CMV-seropositive. Both conserved end residues are part of each CDR3. The D gene is left open where the match is weak. The listing skips clone size in some rows; elsewhere it reads once, few, many or a size class.

J | size | V | D | CDR3 | DNA
TRBJ1-6 | - | TRBV5-1 | TRBD1 | CASSPGQGEDSPLHF | TGCGCCAGCAGCCCGGGGCAGGGGGAGGATTCACCCCTCCACTTT
TRBJ1-2 | - | TRBV30 | TRBD1 | CAWSPAQGARGYTF | TGTGCCTGGAGTCCGGCGCAGGGGGCGCGTGGCTACACCTTC
TRBJ1-6 | - | TRBV5-4 | TRBD1 | CASSLGSGQGNSPLHF | TGTGCCAGCAGCCTCGGAAGTGGACAGGGTAATTCACCCCTCCACTTT
TRBJ1-1 | few | TRBV30 | - | CAWSVGLNTEAFF | TGTGCCTGGAGTGTTGGCCTGAACACTGAAGCTTTCTTT
TRBJ1-5 | - | TRBV28 | - | CASSVGDISNQPQHF | TGTGCCTCGAGTGTCGGGGACATTAGCAATCAGCCCCAGCATTTT
TRBJ1-5 | - | TRBV4-2 | TRBD1 | CASSPRDSLNQPQHF | TGTGCCAGCAGCCCCCGGGACAGTCTCAATCAGCCCCAGCATTTT
TRBJ2-7 | - | TRBV11-3 | TRBD2 | CASSAGLAGGNEQYF | TGTGCCAGCAGCGCCGGACTAGCGGGAGGCAACGAGCAGTACTTC
TRBJ2-3 | - | TRBV9 | TRBD1 | CASSRRDRGSDTQYF | TGTGCCAGCAGCCGGCGGGACAGGGGTTCAGATACGCAGTATTTT
TRBJ1-1 | - | TRBV14 | - | CASSQQGRNTEAFF | TGTGCCAGCAGCCAACAGGGGCGGAACACTGAAGCTTTCTTT
TRBJ2-3 | - | TRBV7-6 | TRBD2 | CASRRSGGAVGTDTQYF | TGTGCCAGCAGACGAAGCGGGGGGGCCGTGGGAACAGATACGCAGTATTTT
TRBJ2-3 | - | TRBV18 | TRBD2 | CASSPSGLSTDTQYF | TGTGCCAGCTCACCATCGGGACTAAGCACAGATACGCAGTATTTT
TRBJ1-2 | - | TRBV18 | - | CASSQGFYGYTF | TGTGCCAGCTCACAGGGGTTCTATGGCTACACCTTC
TRBJ2-2 | - | TRBV7-2 | - | CASSSYTGELFF | TGTGCCAGCAGCTCCTATACCGGGGAGCTGTTTTTT
TRBJ2-1 | - | TRBV5-1 | TRBD2 | CASSLAGGAYNEQFF | TGCGCCAGCAGCTTAGCGGGGGGGGCCTACAATGAGCAGTTCTTC
TRBJ2-1 | - | TRBV27 | - | CASSFGGREGQFF | TGTGCCAGCAGTTTTGGGGGCCGGGAAGGGCAGTTCTTC
TRBJ2-7 | - | TRBV5-1 | TRBD2 | CASSLSGTSGPPYEQYF | TGCGCCAGCAGCTTAAGTGGCACTAGCGGACCCCCCTACGAGCAGTACTTC
TRBJ2-1 | - | TRBV14 | - | CASSQNALRRNEQFF | TGTGCCAGCAGCCAAAACGCCTTACGGAGGAATGAGCAGTTCTTC
TRBJ1-2 | - | TRBV6-1 | - | CASSEAASGTSYGYTF | TGTGCCAGCAGTGAAGCGGCGTCGGGTACCTCCTATGGCTACACCTTC
TRBJ1-2 | - | TRBV27 | - | CASRRLQADGGYGYTF | TGTGCCAGCAGGAGATTACAAGCGGACGGAGGCTATGGCTACACCTTC
TRBJ2-7 | - | TRBV12-2 | - | CASRLARYLDRYYEQYF | TGTGCAAGTCGCTTAGCCCGCTACCTGGACAGGTACTACGAGCAGTACTTC
TRBJ1-6 | - | TRBV28 | TRBD1 | CASSLTGGSPLHF | TGTGCCAGCAGTTTGACAGGGGGCTCACCCCTCCACTTT
TRBJ2-5 | - | TRBV18 | - | CASSLQFTSMETQYF | TGTGCCAGCTCACTCCAATTCACTAGTATGGAGACCCAGTACTTC
TRBJ1-1 | - | TRBV7-9 | TRBD1 | CASSLDWDRGTEAFF | TGTGCCAGCAGCTTAGACTGGGACAGAGGGACTGAAGCTTTCTTT
TRBJ2-1 | - | TRBV5-5 | - | CASSPGLADYNEQFF | TGTGCCAGCAGCCCGGGATTAGCGGATTACAATGAGCAGTTCTTC
TRBJ2-7 | - | TRBV28 | - | CASSPPQEDVYEQYF | TGTGCCAGCAGTCCCCCCCAGGAGGACGTATACGAGCAGTACTTC
TRBJ2-2 | - | TRBV6-1 | - | CASSRGSSNTGELFF | TGTGCCAGCAGCCGGGGGTCATCGAACACCGGGGAGCTGTTTTTT
TRBJ1-1 | few | TRBV7-9 | - | CASSLQGIGTEAFF | TGTGCCAGCAGCTTGCAGGGGATTGGCACTGAAGCTTTCTTT
TRBJ1-2 | - | TRBV29-1 | - | CSVEGVAEGYTF | TGCAGCGTTGAGGGCGTAGCGGAAGGCTACACCTTC
TRBJ1-1 | - | TRBV13 | TRBD1 | CASSNRQGAFEAFF | TGTGCCAGCAGCAATCGACAGGGGGCTTTTGAAGCTTTCTTT